The rows below give T cell receptor beta chains drawn from one sample of a study of blood T cells in healthy people across ages. TCRdb recomputed calls from the 5' RACE reads with MiXCR, one row per CDR3 protein. The data show 600,000 or so distinct CDR3 sequences, approximately 30% seen once. The sequenced sample consisted of blood. The source of these receptors is a woman of 80 years or more in good health. CDR3s include the opening cysteine and the closing phenylalanine or tryptophan. D genes are given only for firm matches. Clone size is not always given. Where it is, it says once, few, many or a class for expanded clones.

TRBJ2-7 | NA | NA | TRBV2 | CASTEGRVYNEQYF | TGTGCCAGCACTGAGGGCAGGGTCTACAATGAGCAGTACTTC
TRBJ1-1 | NA | NA | TRBV5-1 | CASSPARQADTEAFF | TGCGCCAGCAGCCCAGCCCGACAGGCGGACACTGAAGCTTTCTTT
TRBJ2-3 | TRBD2 | many | TRBV2 | CASTLAVTTDTQYF | TGTGCCAGCACACTAGCGGTAACCACAGATACGCAGTATTTT
TRBJ1-1 | NA | NA | TRBV18 | CASSPPNAVEGTEAFF | TGTGCCAGCTCACCACCTAATGCCGTGGAGGGCACTGAAGCTTTCTTT
TRBJ2-1 | TRBD2 | NA | TRBV19 | CASTRPGSGGSNEQFF | TGTGCCAGTACCCGACCGGGGAGCGGGGGGTCAAATGAGCAGTTCTTC
TRBJ2-1 | NA | many | TRBV3-1 | CASGGRVTYNEQFF | TGTGCCAGCGGTGGGCGGGTGACCTACAATGAGCAGTTCTTC
TRBJ2-1 | TRBD2 | many | TRBV4-1 | CASSQDSGGFDNEQFF | TGCGCCAGCAGCCAGGATAGCGGGGGGTTCGACAATGAGCAGTTCTTC
TRBJ1-1 | NA | many | TRBV12-3/TRBV12-4 | CASSKTANTEAFF | TGTGCCAGCAGTAAAACAGCGAACACTGAAGCTTTCTTT
TRBJ1-2 | TRBD1 | NA | TRBV29-1 | CNVSPGQALSGGYTF | TGCAACGTTTCCCCGGGACAGGCCCTTTCGGGTGGCTACACCTTC
TRBJ2-2 | TRBD1 | NA | TRBV6-1 | CASGRDRVIIGELFF | TGTGCCAGCGGAAGGGACAGGGTTATTATCGGGGAGCTGTTTTTT
TRBJ2-7 | NA | many | TRBV7-2 | CASSFNVEGEQYF | TGTGCCAGCAGCTTTAACGTGGAGGGCGAGCAGTACTTC
TRBJ2-5 | TRBD2 | few | TRBV4-1 | CASSQKRGDYNEQYF | TGCGCCAGCAGCCAAAAACGGGGGGATTACAATGAGCAGTACTTC
TRBJ1-2 | NA | many | TRBV9 | CASSVEPLPGGGYTF | TGTGCCAGCAGCGTAGAACCCCTTCCGGGCGGCGGCTACACCTTC
TRBJ2-3 | TRBD1 | many | TRBV11-3 | CASSAGPGGQDTQYF | TGTGCCAGCAGCGCAGGCCCAGGGGGACAAGATACGCAGTATTTT
TRBJ2-2 | NA | few | TRBV3-1 | CASSRRVASRSGELFF | TGTGCCAGCAGCCGAAGGGTAGCCTCACGGAGCGGGGAGCTGTTTTTT
TRBJ2-6 | NA | many | TRBV15 | CATSRGRGTGANVLTF | TGTGCCACCAGCAGAGGGAGAGGAACCGGGGCCAACGTCCTGACTTTC
TRBJ1-1 | TRBD1 | few | TRBV7-2 | CASSLGRQHPGQGSTEAFF | TGTGCCAGCAGCTTAGGACGACAACATCCGGGACAGGGGAGCACTGAAGCTTTCTTT
TRBJ2-5 | TRBD2 | many | TRBV20-1 | CSARRTSGGAVETQYF | TGCAGTGCTAGGCGGACTAGCGGGGGGGCCGTGGAGACCCAGTACTTC
TRBJ1-1 | NA | few | TRBV6-6 | CASRPNGTPEVFF | TGTGCCAGCAGGCCCAACGGGACCCCCGAAGTTTTCTTT
TRBJ2-3 | TRBD2 | many | TRBV9 | CASSAGTSGGLDGTQYF | TGTGCCAGCAGCGCCGGGACTAGCGGGGGACTAGATGGTACGCAGTATTTT
TRBJ1-1 | TRBD1 | many | TRBV5-1 | CASSRGQGTEAFF | TGCGCCAGCAGCCGGGGACAGGGTACTGAAGCTTTCTTT
TRBJ2-3 | TRBD2 | many | TRBV7-2 | CASSTGLAIDTQYF | TGTGCCAGCAGCACGGGACTAGCAATAGATACGCAGTATTTT
TRBJ2-7 | TRBD1 | NA | TRBV7-2 | CASSSQQGSTYEQYF | TGTGCCAGCAGCTCCCAACAGGGGAGCACCTACGAGCAGTACTTC
TRBJ1-5 | NA | few | TRBV7-6 | CASSLGASNQPQHF | TGTGCCAGCAGCTTAGGGGCTTCCAATCAGCCCCAGCATTTT
TRBJ2-1 | NA | many | TRBV12-3/TRBV12-4 | CASTHLASSYNEQFF | TGTGCCAGCACCCATCTAGCGAGCTCCTACAATGAGCAGTTCTTC
TRBJ2-7 | NA | many | TRBV7-9 | CASSPVYEQYF | TGTGCCAGCAGCCCGGTCTACGAGCAGTACTTC
TRBJ1-4 | NA | NA | TRBV30 | CAWSRWGNEKLFF | TGTGCCTGGAGTCGGTGGGGTAATGAAAAACTGTTTTTT
TRBJ1-1 | NA | few | TRBV20-1 | CSARRGRGGNTEAFF | TGCAGTGCTAGACGAGGTCGGGGGGGGAACACTGAAGCTTTCTTT
TRBJ2-5 | TRBD2 | many | TRBV12-3/TRBV12-4 | CASSPGQNPGTSGGETQYF | TGTGCCAGCAGCCCGGGACAGAACCCTGGGACTAGCGGGGGAGAGACCCAGTACTTC
TRBJ2-1 | TRBD2 | NA | TRBV5-1 | CASSAIVSGRQNEQFF | TGCGCCAGCAGCGCGATAGTTAGCGGGAGGCAAAATGAGCAGTTCTTC
TRBJ1-2 | NA | many | TRBV5-1 | CASSLGDVYYGYTF | TGCGCCAGCAGCTTGGGGGACGTATACTATGGCTACACCTTC
TRBJ2-4 | NA | NA | TRBV6-1 | CASSPPMGRIAKNIQYF | TGTGCCAGCAGTCCCCCAATGGGCAGGATAGCCAAAAACATTCAGTACTTC
TRBJ1-4 | NA | few | TRBV7-2 | CASSLQGSTNEKLFF | TGTGCCAGCAGCCTACAGGGTTCAACTAATGAAAAACTGTTTTTT
TRBJ1-1 | NA | few | TRBV6-6 | CASSGTVATEAFF | TGTGCCAGCAGCGGGACGGTGGCCACTGAAGCTTTCTTT
TRBJ1-5 | TRBD1 | many | TRBV6-2/TRBV6-3 | CASKDRPNQPQHF | TGTGCCAGTAAGGACAGGCCTAATCAGCCCCAGCATTTT
TRBJ2-7 | NA | few | TRBV5-5 | CASSGASYNEQYF | TGTGCCAGCTCCGGCGCCTCCTACAATGAGCAGTACTTC
TRBJ2-1 | TRBD2 | few | TRBV4-3 | CASSWTSGRHNEQFF | TGCGCCAGCAGTTGGACTAGCGGGAGACACAATGAGCAGTTCTTC
TRBJ2-3 | NA | NA | TRBV11-3 | CASSPRASADTQYF | TGTGCCAGCAGCCCACGGGCTAGCGCAGATACGCAGTATTTT
TRBJ2-1 | NA | many | TRBV7-3 | CASSPIGLLNEQFF | TGTGCCAGCAGCCCAATTGGGCTCCTCAATGAGCAGTTCTTC
TRBJ2-7 | NA | many | TRBV7-9 | CASSGLDSYYEQYF | TGTGCCAGCAGCGGGTTGGACAGCTACTACGAGCAGTACTTC
TRBJ2-5 | NA | many | TRBV18 | CASSPPLDKRKTQYF | TGTGCCAGCTCACCACCCCTGGACAAGAGAAAGACCCAGTACTTC
TRBJ2-3 | TRBD1 | NA | TRBV5-1 | CASSWPQGDSTDTQYF | TGCGCCAGCAGTTGGCCCCAGGGGGACAGCACAGATACGCAGTATTTT
TRBJ2-5 | NA | NA | TRBV20-1 | CSARDQGTPKAGETQYF | TGCAGTGCTAGAGATCAGGGCACCCCGAAGGCAGGGGAGACCCAGTACTTC
TRBJ2-4 | TRBD2 | NA | TRBV7-4 | CASSASTPSGRNIQYF | TGTGCCAGCAGCGCCTCAACCCCTAGCGGGAGAAACATTCAGTACTTC
TRBJ2-5 | NA | many | TRBV20-1 | CSARNRGLVQETQYF | TGCAGTGCTAGAAACAGGGGACTGGTCCAAGAGACCCAGTACTTC
TRBJ2-5 | TRBD2 | many | TRBV4-1 | CASSPRTSGGRGETQYF | TGCGCCAGCAGCCCGAGGACTAGCGGGGGTCGTGGGGAGACCCAGTACTTC
TRBJ1-2 | NA | many | TRBV7-2 | CASSLAGDYGYTF | TGTGCCAGCAGCTTAGCGGGGGACTATGGCTACACCTTC
TRBJ2-3 | NA | many | TRBV7-6 | CASSPRDEDTQYF | TGTGCCAGCAGCCCCAGGGACGAGGATACGCAGTATTTT
TRBJ1-2 | TRBD1 | many | TRBV7-8 | CASTPTGDNGYGYTF | TGTGCCAGCACCCCGACAGGGGATAACGGCTATGGCTACACCTTC
TRBJ1-3 | NA | once | TRBV6-2/TRBV6-3 | CASSYSESGAGNTIYF | TGTGCCAGCAGTTACTCCGAATCCGGAGCTGGAAACACCATATATTTT
TRBJ2-5 | NA | NA | TRBV5-1 | CASSLAGQTLWNEQYF | TGCGCCAGCAGCTTGGCCGGACAGACCCTCTGGAATGAGCAGTACTTC
TRBJ1-2 | TRBD1 | NA | TRBV6-2/TRBV6-3 | CAGSYDRGYGYTF | TGTGCCGGCAGTTACGACAGGGGCTATGGCTACACCTTC
TRBJ2-6 | TRBD1 | NA | TRBV7-3 | CASSTTGALSGANVLTF | TGTGCCAGCAGCACGACAGGGGCTCTCTCTGGGGCCAACGTCCTGACTTTC
TRBJ2-7 | NA | NA | TRBV2 | CASSDGPFRADQYF | TGTGCCAGCAGTGACGGTCCTTTTAGGGCGGACCAGTACTTC
TRBJ1-2 | NA | many | TRBV7-9 | CASSWDVYGYTF | TGTGCCAGCAGCTGGGACGTCTATGGCTACACCTTC